The TCR beta chain described here comes from a study of PD-1 blockade in classical Hodgkin lymphoma. Brentuximab vedotin exposure varied among the patients, all of whom had relapsed after autologous stem cell transplantation. About this clone: Antigen: not known.

Whole-study results and caveats: Only CD4+ TCR diversity, not CD8+, had risen significantly by C4D1. When set against healthy donors, newly diagnosed patients were reported to show lower baseline TCR diversity. Complete responders started with a diversity level that resembled newly diagnosed patients at baseline.

This CDR3 contains 21 residues. Sequenced by immunoSEQ multiplex PCR; TCRdb stores in-frame clones only, minus some. The sample lists tens of thousands of clones, about 93% occurring once. The V and J genes are TRBV21-1 and TRBJ2-7; the table names TRBD2, a call not compared with the DNA. TRBV21-1 is a recognized pseudogene. The sequence derives from a human donor with classical Hodgkin lymphoma. The sequences come from peripheral blood mononuclear cells (PBMCs), collected at baseline. In DNA form, the CDR3 reads TGTGCCAGCAGCAATGGGAACGTGGGGGGTCCGGCAGGCGTAGGGGTCGACGAGCAGTACTTC. This gives the protein CASSNGNVGGPAGVGVDEQYF.